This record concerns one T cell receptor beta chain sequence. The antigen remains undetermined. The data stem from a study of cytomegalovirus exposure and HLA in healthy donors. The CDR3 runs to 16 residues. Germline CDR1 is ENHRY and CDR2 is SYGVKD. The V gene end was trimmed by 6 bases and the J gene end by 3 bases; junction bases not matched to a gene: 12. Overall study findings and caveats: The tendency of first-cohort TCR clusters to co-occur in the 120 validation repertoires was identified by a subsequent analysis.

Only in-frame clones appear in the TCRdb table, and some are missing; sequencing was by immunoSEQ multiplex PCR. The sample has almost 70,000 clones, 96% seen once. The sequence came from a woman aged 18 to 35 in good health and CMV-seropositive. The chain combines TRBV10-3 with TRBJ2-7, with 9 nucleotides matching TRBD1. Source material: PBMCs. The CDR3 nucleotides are TGTGCCATCAGAACCAACCCGGGACAGGGCAGCTACGAGCAGTACTTC. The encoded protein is CAIRTNPGQGSYEQYF.